These T cell receptor beta chains were read from a single sample in a study of cytomegalovirus exposure and HLA in healthy donors. Assay: immunoSEQ multiplex PCR; the TCRdb copy retains only in-frame clones and omits some. The sample shows about 130,000 clones, around 87% of them seen only once. The sequenced material came from PBMCs. The origin of the receptors is a woman between 25 and 40 years old in good health and CMV-seronegative. CDR3s include the opening cysteine and the closing phenylalanine or tryptophan. D genes are given only for firm matches. Rows give clone size only sometimes, using once, few, many, or a class for an expanded clone.

>TRBV10-3|NA|TRBD2|TRBJ2-1
CAIREASGRDNEQFF
TGTGCCATCAGGGAAGCTAGCGGGCGAGACAATGAGCAGTTCTTC
>TRBV4-2|NA|NA|TRBJ2-3
CASSRSEYSTDTQYF
TGTGCCAGCAGCCGTAGCGAGTATAGCACAGATACGCAGTATTTT
>TRBV5-1|NA|NA|TRBJ2-3
CASSLGSRDTQYF
TGCGCCAGCAGCTTGGGTTCCAGGGATACGCAGTATTTT
>TRBV2|NA|TRBD1|TRBJ2-7
CASRDRGYEQYF
TGTGCCAGCAGGGACAGGGGCTACGAGCAGTACTTC
>TRBV10-3|NA|NA|TRBJ2-2
CAITPTGSNTGELFF
TGTGCCATCACCCCGACAGGATCGAACACCGGGGAGCTGTTTTTT
>TRBV7-2|NA|TRBD1|TRBJ2-7
CASSQTRQGGYEQYF
TGTGCCAGCAGCCAAACCCGACAGGGGGGTTACGAGCAGTACTTC
>TRBV5-5|NA|NA|TRBJ2-7
CASSLGSGHYEQYF
TGTGCCAGCAGCTTGGGCAGCGGCCACTACGAGCAGTACTTC
>TRBV28|NA|NA|TRBJ1-5
CASSRGNQPQHF
TGTGCCAGCAGTCGGGGCAATCAGCCCCAGCATTTT
>TRBV2|NA|TRBD2|TRBJ2-4
CASSDSGGAWNIQYF
TGTGCCAGCAGTGATAGCGGGGGGGCCTGGAACATTCAGTACTTC
>TRBV5-4|NA|NA|TRBJ2-2
CASSLLRNTGELFF
TGTGCCAGCAGCTTGCTACGGAACACCGGGGAGCTGTTTTTT
>TRBV5-1|NA|NA|TRBJ2-5
CASSLVPDTETQYF
TGCGCCAGCAGCTTGGTTCCTGACACGGAGACCCAGTACTTC
>TRBV4-3|NA|NA|TRBJ1-3
CASSQRYSGNTIYF
TGCGCCAGCAGCCAACGGTACTCTGGAAACACCATATATTTT
>TRBV4-3|NA|TRBD2|TRBJ2-1
CASSQDGPGLAGGPSYNEQFF
TGCGCCAGCAGCCAAGATGGCCCGGGACTAGCGGGAGGGCCTTCCTACAATGAGCAGTTCTTC
>TRBV6-5|NA|NA|TRBJ1-4
CASSPRGKLFF
TGTGCCAGCAGTCCCCGAGGAAAACTGTTTTTT
>TRBV27|NA|TRBD2|TRBJ2-3
CASSLWGGWIAGDTDTQYF
TGTGCCAGCAGTTTATGGGGGGGATGGATTGCGGGAGATACGGATACGCAGTATTTT
>TRBV19|NA|TRBD2|TRBJ2-3
CASTKLAGGTDTQYF
TGTGCCAGTACCAAACTAGCGGGGGGCACAGATACGCAGTATTTT
>TRBV4-3|once|NA|TRBJ1-2
CASSQDMTAIYGYTF
TGCGCCAGCAGCCAAGACATGACAGCTATCTATGGCTACACCTTC
>TRBV6-5|NA|TRBD1|TRBJ2-7
CASSYFEGQGYEQYF
TGTGCCAGCAGTTATTTCGAGGGACAGGGGTACGAGCAGTACTTC
>TRBV19|NA|TRBD1|TRBJ1-2
CASSSETGANYGYTF
TGTGCCAGTAGTTCGGAGACAGGGGCCAACTATGGCTACACCTTC
>TRBV28|once|TRBD2|TRBJ2-7
CASSLFGGDEQYF
TGTGCCAGCAGTTTATTCGGGGGGGACGAGCAGTACTTC
>TRBV4-2|NA|NA|TRBJ1-1
CASSQASVGRNTEAFF
TGTGCCAGCAGCCAAGCCAGCGTAGGGAGGAACACTGAAGCTTTCTTT
>TRBV6-5|NA|TRBD2|TRBJ2-1
CASSFEDGRNAGEQFF
TGTGCCAGCAGTTTTGAGGACGGGAGGAACGCTGGCGAGCAGTTCTTC
>TRBV5-1|NA|NA|TRBJ2-5
CASSFSGDAGETQYF
TGCGCCAGCAGCTTTAGCGGAGATGCGGGTGAGACCCAGTACTTC
>TRBV2|NA|NA|TRBJ1-1
CASSEVGGFGPASTEAFF
TGTGCCAGCAGTGAAGTGGGGGGGTTTGGGCCGGCCAGCACTGAAGCTTTCTTT
>TRBV20-1|NA|NA|TRBJ1-2
CSWQGHYGYTF
TGCAGCTGGCAGGGTCACTATGGCTACACCTTC
>TRBV6-1|NA|NA|TRBJ2-1
CASRPDRLYNEQFF
TGTGCCAGCAGACCCGACAGGTTATACAATGAGCAGTTCTTC
>TRBV7-9|NA|NA|TRBJ2-7
CASSSYRSSYEQYF
TGTGCCAGCAGCTCATACAGGTCCTCCTACGAGCAGTACTTC
>TRBV28|NA|TRBD2|TRBJ2-7
CASSSPGGNYEQYF
TGTGCCAGCAGTTCTCCGGGGGGTAATTACGAGCAGTACTTC
>TRBV11-1|NA|NA|TRBJ2-2
CASSPVWRRTGELFF
TGTGCCAGCAGCCCGGTGTGGCGGAGGACCGGGGAGCTGTTTTTT
>TRBV4-1|NA|NA|TRBJ2-1
CASSQAPRANEQFF
TGCGCCAGCAGCCAGGCGCCTAGAGCCAATGAGCAGTTCTTC
>TRBV10-3|NA|NA|TRBJ1-5
CAINGQLNQPQHF
TGTGCCATCAATGGACAGTTAAATCAGCCCCAGCATTTT
>TRBV19|NA|TRBD1|TRBJ1-1
CASSTRQGGTEAFF
TGTGCCAGTAGTACTAGACAGGGTGGCACTGAAGCTTTCTTT
>TRBV5-1|NA|TRBD2|TRBJ2-1
CASSLGLASYNEQFF
TGCGCCAGCAGCTTGGGACTAGCGAGCTACAATGAGCAGTTCTTC
>TRBV6-4|once|NA|TRBJ1-5
CASHGRGNQPQHF
TGTGCCAGCCATGGGCGGGGCAATCAGCCCCAGCATTTT
>TRBV30|once|NA|TRBJ2-5
CAWSGGQGQETQYF
TGTGCCTGGAGTGGGGGGCAGGGGCAAGAGACCCAGTACTTC
>TRBV27|NA|NA|TRBJ1-1
CASSLDLNRRGGTEAFF
TGTGCCAGCAGTTTAGACCTCAACAGGCGGGGAGGCACTGAAGCTTTCTTT
>TRBV9|NA|NA|TRBJ1-3
CASSVSMDSFGNTIYF
TGTGCCAGCAGCGTATCCATGGACAGCTTCGGAAACACCATATATTTT
>TRBV18|NA|NA|TRBJ2-7
CASSPPLADLDYEQYF
TGTGCCAGCTCACCACCGTTGGCGGACTTAGACTACGAGCAGTACTTC
>TRBV5-6|few|NA|TRBJ2-7
CASSWGTGTTYEQYF
TGTGCCAGCAGCTGGGGAACAGGGACCACCTACGAGCAGTACTTC
>TRBV19|NA|NA|TRBJ1-1
CASDEGEGGTEAFF
TGTGCCAGCGACGAGGGGGAGGGAGGCACTGAAGCTTTCTTT